This is a list of T cell receptor beta chains from one sample in a study of T cell responses to AZD1222 COVID-19 vaccine. Profiling relied on immunoSEQ multiplex PCR, and the TCRdb table lists in-frame clones only, not all of them. This sample yields 210,000 or so clones, of which 93% are seen a single time; roughly 1% belongs to the top ten. This specimen consisted of peripheral blood, obtained on day 0 of MenACWY control vaccination. These receptors all stem from an adult in good health. Each CDR3 is given without its conserved first and last residue. Fields, in order: J gene, CDR3 length, V gene, CDR3 protein.

J: TRBJ2-3
length: 11
V: TRBV18
CDR3: ASSLAGGDTQY

J: TRBJ2-3
length: 14
V: TRBV28
CDR3: ASSEPGPRQTDTQY

J: TRBJ2-1
length: 14
V: TRBV19
CDR3: ASTPGGGAGYNEQF

J: TRBJ2-4
length: 12
V: TRBV27
CDR3: ASSLGPSGDIQY

J: TRBJ1-5
length: 13
V: TRBV6-6
CDR3: ASSYSEGSNQPQH

J: TRBJ2-7
length: 11
V: TRBV12-3/TRBV12-4
CDR3: ASSLSLHLEQY

J: TRBJ1-4
length: 17
V: TRBV4-3
CDR3: ASSQVLGGRARNNEKLF

J: TRBJ2-7
length: 12
V: TRBV5-5
CDR3: ASSFWAVGTEQY

J: TRBJ1-2
length: 13
V: TRBV30
CDR3: AWSVLGSGGDGYT

J: TRBJ1-6
length: 16
V: TRBV18
CDR3: ASSTGQSLSSYNSPLH

J: TRBJ2-1
length: 14
V: TRBV11-2
CDR3: ASSSNPGTRVNEQF

J: TRBJ1-5
length: 11
V: TRBV2
CDR3: ASSRDGNQPQH

J: TRBJ1-5
length: 11
V: TRBV18
CDR3: ASSLDSHQPQH

J: TRBJ1-5
length: 11
V: TRBV30
CDR3: AWSVSGAQAQH

J: TRBJ1-1
length: 12
V: TRBV5-4
CDR3: ASSLDTGNTEAF

J: TRBJ1-2
length: 12
V: TRBV7-2
CDR3: ASSPWTDHYGYT

J: TRBJ1-3
length: 12
V: TRBV5-1
CDR3: ASSPDTSGNTIY

J: TRBJ2-5
length: 12
V: TRBV19
CDR3: ASSSWTGWETQY

J: TRBJ1-1
length: 12
V: TRBV13
CDR3: ASSFRQGRTEAF

J: TRBJ1-1
length: 14
V: TRBV5-4
CDR3: ASSPGGGNMNTEAF

J: TRBJ2-3
length: 10
V: TRBV24-1
CDR3: ATSDRTDTQY

J: TRBJ2-7
length: 13
V: TRBV10-1
CDR3: ASSELGTGNYEQY

J: TRBJ1-6
length: 14
V: TRBV10-2
CDR3: ASSLTPRGRNSPLH

J: TRBJ1-2
length: 9
V: TRBV6-1
CDR3: ASSDIGGYT

J: TRBJ2-2
length: 13
V: TRBV27
CDR3: ASTPQGARFGELF

J: TRBJ1-1
length: 11
V: TRBV30
CDR3: AWNRIMNTEAF

J: TRBJ1-2
length: 13
V: TRBV6-1
CDR3: ASSEGGRVDYGYT

J: TRBJ1-1
length: 13
V: TRBV6-7
CDR3: ASSPRAQGPGEAF

J: TRBJ1-5
length: 13
V: TRBV19
CDR3: ASSRDRSFNQPQH

J: TRBJ2-7
length: 11
V: TRBV24-1
CDR3: ATSLTGTYEQY

J: TRBJ1-2
length: 13
V: TRBV5-4
CDR3: ASSSGETGIKGYT

J: TRBJ1-2
length: 12
V: TRBV6-5
CDR3: ASSQWLGQEGYT

J: TRBJ2-2
length: 11
V: TRBV29-1
CDR3: SVRGTITGELF

J: TRBJ1-5
length: 13
V: TRBV5-5
CDR3: ASSLFTGPNQPQH

J: TRBJ1-3
length: 12
V: TRBV11-3
CDR3: ASSQTGTGNTIY

J: TRBJ2-7
length: 13
V: TRBV11-3
CDR3: ASSLRTGGSHEQY

J: TRBJ2-3
length: 13
V: TRBV19
CDR3: ASSIGGGRTDTQY

J: TRBJ2-1
length: 14
V: TRBV9
CDR3: ASSVAGTGAYNEQF

J: TRBJ1-5
length: 11
V: TRBV12-3/TRBV12-4
CDR3: ASSQQGREPQH

J: TRBJ1-4
length: 13
V: TRBV6-6
CDR3: ASITPGQGREKLF

J: TRBJ1-1
length: 13
V: TRBV6-1
CDR3: ASSEGRWAFGGAF

J: TRBJ1-1
length: 11
V: TRBV12-3/TRBV12-4
CDR3: ASTVRGGTEAF

J: TRBJ2-6
length: 15
V: TRBV28
CDR3: ASSPRSGAAGANVLT

J: TRBJ1-1
length: 11
V: TRBV30
CDR3: AWSFQSNTEAF

J: TRBJ2-7
length: 13
V: TRBV5-1
CDR3: ASSYRGGSAYEQY